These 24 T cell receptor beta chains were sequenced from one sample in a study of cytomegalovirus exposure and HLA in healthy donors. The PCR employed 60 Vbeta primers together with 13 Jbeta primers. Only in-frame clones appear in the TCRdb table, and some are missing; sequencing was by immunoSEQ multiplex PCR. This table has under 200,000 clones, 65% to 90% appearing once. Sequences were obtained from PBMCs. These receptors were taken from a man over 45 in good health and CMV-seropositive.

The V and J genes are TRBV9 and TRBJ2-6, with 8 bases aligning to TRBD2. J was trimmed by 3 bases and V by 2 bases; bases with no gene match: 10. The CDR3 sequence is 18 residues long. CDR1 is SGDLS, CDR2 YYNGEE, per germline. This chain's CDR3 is CASSVSSGSSIGANVLTF. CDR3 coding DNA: TGTGCCAGCAGCGTCTCAAGCGGGAGTTCGATTGGGGCCAACGTCCTGACTTTC.

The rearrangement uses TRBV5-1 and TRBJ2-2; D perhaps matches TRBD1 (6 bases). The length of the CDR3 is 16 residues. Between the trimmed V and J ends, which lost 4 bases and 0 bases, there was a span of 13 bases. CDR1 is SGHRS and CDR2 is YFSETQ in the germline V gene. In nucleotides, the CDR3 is TGCGCCAGCAGCAGAATGGACAGAACGAACACCGGGGAGCTGTTTTTT. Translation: CASSRMDRTNTGELFF.

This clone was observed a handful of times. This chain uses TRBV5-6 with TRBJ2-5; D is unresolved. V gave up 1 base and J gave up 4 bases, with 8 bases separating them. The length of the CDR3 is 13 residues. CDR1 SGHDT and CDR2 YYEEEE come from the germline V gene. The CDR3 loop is CASSLIARETQYF. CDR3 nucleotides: TGTGCCAGCAGCTTGATAGCCCGAGAGACCCAGTACTTC.

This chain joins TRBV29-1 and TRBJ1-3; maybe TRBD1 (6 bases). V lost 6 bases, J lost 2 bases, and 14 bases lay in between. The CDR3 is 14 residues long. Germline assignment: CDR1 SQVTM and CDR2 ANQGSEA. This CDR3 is CSVQSGTPGNTIYF. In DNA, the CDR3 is TGCAGCGTACAATCCGGGACACCTGGAAACACCATATATTTT.

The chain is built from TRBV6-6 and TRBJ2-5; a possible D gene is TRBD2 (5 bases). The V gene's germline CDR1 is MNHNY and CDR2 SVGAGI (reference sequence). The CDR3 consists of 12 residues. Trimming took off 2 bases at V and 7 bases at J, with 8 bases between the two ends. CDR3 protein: CASSYEGWTQYF. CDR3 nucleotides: TGTGCCAGCAGTTACGAGGGCTGGACCCAGTACTTC.

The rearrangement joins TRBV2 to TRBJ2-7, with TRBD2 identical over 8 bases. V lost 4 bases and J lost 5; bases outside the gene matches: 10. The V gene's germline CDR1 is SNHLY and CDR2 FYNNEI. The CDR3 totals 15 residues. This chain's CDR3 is CASSAERGPSNEQYF. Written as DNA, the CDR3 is TGTGCCAGCAGTGCAGAGCGGGGGCCTTCAAACGAGCAGTACTTC.

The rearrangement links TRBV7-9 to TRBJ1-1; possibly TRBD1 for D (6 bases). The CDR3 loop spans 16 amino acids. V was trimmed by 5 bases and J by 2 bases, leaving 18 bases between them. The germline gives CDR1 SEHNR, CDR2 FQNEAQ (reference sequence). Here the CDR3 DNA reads TGTGCCAGCAGCCCAGGGGTCTACAGGGTAAACACTGAAGCTTTCTTT. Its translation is CASSPGVYRVNTEAFF.

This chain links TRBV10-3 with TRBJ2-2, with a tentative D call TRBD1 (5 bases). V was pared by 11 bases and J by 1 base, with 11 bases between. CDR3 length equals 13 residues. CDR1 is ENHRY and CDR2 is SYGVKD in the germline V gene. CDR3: CASDQGNTGELFF. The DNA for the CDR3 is TGTGCCTCTGATCAGGGGAACACCGGGGAGCTGTTTTTT.

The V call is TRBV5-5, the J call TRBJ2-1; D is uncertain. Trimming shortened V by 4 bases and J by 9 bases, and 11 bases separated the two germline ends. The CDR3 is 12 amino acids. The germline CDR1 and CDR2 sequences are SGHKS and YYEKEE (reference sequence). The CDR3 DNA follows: TGTGCCAGCAGCCTAACCCCTAGTGAGCAGTTCTTC. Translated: CASSLTPSEQFF.

The CDR3 sequence is CASSVKYSNQPQHF. The CDR3 region has the DNA TGTGCCAGCAGCGTAAAATATAGCAATCAGCCCCAGCATTTT. The V and J genes are TRBV5-6 and TRBJ1-5; D call uncertain. The CDR3 extends over 14 amino acids. Germline CDR1 is SGHDT and CDR2 is YYEEEE. With 4 bases removed from V and 0 bases from J, the gap between germline ends came to 8 bases.

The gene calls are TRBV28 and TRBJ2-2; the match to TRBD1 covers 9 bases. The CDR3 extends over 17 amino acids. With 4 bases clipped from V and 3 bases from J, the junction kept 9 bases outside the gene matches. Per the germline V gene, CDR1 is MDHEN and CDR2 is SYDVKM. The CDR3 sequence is CASSSGTGIGDTGELFF. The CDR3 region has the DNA TGTGCCAGCAGTTCCGGGACAGGGATCGGCGACACCGGGGAGCTGTTTTTT. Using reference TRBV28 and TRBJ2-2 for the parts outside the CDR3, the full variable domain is DVKVTQSSRYLVKRTGEKVFLECVQDMDHENMFWYRQDPGLGLRLIYFSYDVKMKEKGDIPEGYSVSREKKERFSLILESASTNQTSMYLCASSSGTGIGDTGELFFGEGSRLTVL.

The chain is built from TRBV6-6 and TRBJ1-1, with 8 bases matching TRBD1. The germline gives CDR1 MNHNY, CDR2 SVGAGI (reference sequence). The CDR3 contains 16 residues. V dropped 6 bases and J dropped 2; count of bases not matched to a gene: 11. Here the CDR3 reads CASSQTAGQGNTEAFF. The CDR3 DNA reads TGTGCCAGCAGCCAAACCGCTGGACAGGGAAACACTGAAGCTTTCTTT.

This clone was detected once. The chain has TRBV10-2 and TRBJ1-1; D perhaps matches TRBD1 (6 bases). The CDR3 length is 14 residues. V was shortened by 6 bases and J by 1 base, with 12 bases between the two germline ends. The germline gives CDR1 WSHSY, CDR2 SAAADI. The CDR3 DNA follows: TGCGCCAGCAGGCATAAACAGGGGAACACTGAAGCTTTCTTT. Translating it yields CASRHKQGNTEAFF.

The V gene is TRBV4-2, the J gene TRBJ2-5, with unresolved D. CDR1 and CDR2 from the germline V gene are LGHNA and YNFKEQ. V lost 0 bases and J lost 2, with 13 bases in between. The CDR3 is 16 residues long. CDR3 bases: TGTGCCAGCAGCCAAGATGCCCTACTAAAACAAGAGACCCAGTACTTC. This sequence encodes CASSQDALLKQETQYF.

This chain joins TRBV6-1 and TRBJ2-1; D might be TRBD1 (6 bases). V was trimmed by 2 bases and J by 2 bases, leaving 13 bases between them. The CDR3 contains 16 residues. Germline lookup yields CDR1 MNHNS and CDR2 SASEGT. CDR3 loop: CASSEPTGPTYNEQFF. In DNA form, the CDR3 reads TGTGCCAGCAGTGAACCGACAGGTCCTACCTACAATGAGCAGTTCTTC.

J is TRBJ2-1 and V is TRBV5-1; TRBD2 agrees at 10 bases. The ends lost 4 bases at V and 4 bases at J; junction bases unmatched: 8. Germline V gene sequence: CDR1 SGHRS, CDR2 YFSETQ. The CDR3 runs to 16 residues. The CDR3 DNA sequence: TGCGCCAGCAGCATCCCAGCGGGAGGGCCGTACAATGAGCAGTTCTTC. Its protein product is CASSIPAGGPYNEQFF.

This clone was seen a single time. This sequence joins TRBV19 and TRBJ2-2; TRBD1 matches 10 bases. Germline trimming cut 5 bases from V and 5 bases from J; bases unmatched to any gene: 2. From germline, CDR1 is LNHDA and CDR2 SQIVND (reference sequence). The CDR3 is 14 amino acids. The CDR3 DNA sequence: TGTGCCAGTAGTGACAGGGGGCTAACCGGGGAGCTGTTTTTT. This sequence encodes CASSDRGLTGELFF. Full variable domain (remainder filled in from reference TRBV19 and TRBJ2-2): DGGITQSPKYLFRKEGQNVTLSCEQNLNHDAMYWYRQDPGQGLRLIYYSQIVNDFQKGDIAEGYSVSREKKESFPLTVTSAQKNPTAFYLCASSDRGLTGELFFGEGSRLTVL.

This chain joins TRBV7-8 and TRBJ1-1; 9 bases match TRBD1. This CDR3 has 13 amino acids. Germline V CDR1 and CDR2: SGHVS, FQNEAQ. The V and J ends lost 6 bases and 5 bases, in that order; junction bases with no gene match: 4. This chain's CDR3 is CASRRDRVTEAFF. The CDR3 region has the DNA TGTGCCAGCAGACGGGACAGGGTAACTGAAGCTTTCTTT.

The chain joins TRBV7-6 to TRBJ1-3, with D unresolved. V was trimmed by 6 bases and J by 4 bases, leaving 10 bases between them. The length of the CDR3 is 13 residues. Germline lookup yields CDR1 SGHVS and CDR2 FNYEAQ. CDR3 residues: CASRLDSGNTIYF. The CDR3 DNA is TGTGCCAGCAGGCTAGATAGCGGAAACACCATATATTTT.

CDR3 in amino acids: CASSPTVRQETQYF. In DNA form, the CDR3 reads TGTGCCAGCAGCCCGACAGTGCGGCAAGAGACCCAGTACTTC. This sequence joins TRBV9 and TRBJ2-5; D is perhaps TRBD1 (5 bases). The germline gives CDR1 SGDLS, CDR2 YYNGEE. The length of the CDR3 is 14 residues. Trimming removed 4 bases at V and 2 bases at J, with 12 bases between.

The CDR3 region is CSVGPSGSADTQYF. CDR3 nucleotides: TGCAGCGTTGGGCCTAGCGGGAGCGCAGATACGCAGTATTTT. The V gene is TRBV29-1, the J gene TRBJ2-3; 10 bases agree with TRBD2. The CDR3 runs to 14 residues. Germline lookup yields CDR1 SQVTM and CDR2 ANQGSEA. V lost 4 bases, J lost 4 bases, and 5 bases stayed unmatched.

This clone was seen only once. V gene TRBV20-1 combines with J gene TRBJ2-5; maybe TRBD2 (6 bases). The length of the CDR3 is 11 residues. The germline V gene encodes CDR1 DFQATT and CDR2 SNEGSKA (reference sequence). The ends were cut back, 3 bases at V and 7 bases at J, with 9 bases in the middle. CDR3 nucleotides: TGCAGTGCTAGGGGGGAGGTGACCCAGTACTTC. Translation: CSARGEVTQYF.

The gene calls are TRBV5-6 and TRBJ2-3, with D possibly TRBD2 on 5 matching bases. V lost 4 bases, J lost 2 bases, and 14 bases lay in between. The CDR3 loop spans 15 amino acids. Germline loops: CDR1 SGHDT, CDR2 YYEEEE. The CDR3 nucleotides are TGTGCCAGCAGCCTGGACGGGGATTACACAGATACGCAGTATTTT. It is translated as CASSLDGDYTDTQYF.

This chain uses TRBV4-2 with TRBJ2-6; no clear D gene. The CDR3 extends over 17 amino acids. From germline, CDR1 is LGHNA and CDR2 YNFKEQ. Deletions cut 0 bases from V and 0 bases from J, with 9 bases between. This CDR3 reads CASSQEHKSSGANVLTF. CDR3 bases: TGTGCCAGCAGCCAAGAGCACAAATCCTCTGGGGCCAACGTCCTGACTTTC.